Listed here is a single T cell receptor beta chain. The sample comes from a study of blood T cell repertoires in COVID-19. Whole-study context: Acute and convalescent COVID-19 samples came from the United States, Italy and Spain. Nucleic acid was either cDNA or gDNA, and it came from T cells, B-cell-depleted T cells, or PBMCs.

Authors' processing steps: Reference gene primer amplification yielded estimated nucleated cell counts. The method was immunoSEQ multiplex PCR; TCRdb's version includes in-frame clones alone and lacks a portion of them. That table supplies the V and J calls and clone size; D and trimming were determined from the DNA. Counted here are fewer than 100,000 clones, 90% occurring once; the ten biggest clones make up approximately 0.74%. The TCR originated in an elderly woman with acute or convalescent COVID-19. Sequencing was performed on peripheral blood.

DNA of the CDR3: TGTGCCAGCAGCCAGGGGACTAGCGGGCTCTCCTACAATGAGCAGTTCTTC. Its protein is CASSQGTSGLSYNEQFF. This chain uses TRBV5-5 with TRBJ2-1, with 12 bases that match TRBD2. This CDR3 has 17 amino acids. Germline CDR1 reads SGHKS; CDR2 reads YYEKEE (reference sequence). V lost 4 bases to trimming and J lost 0 bases; unmatched junction nucleotides: 5.